The present TCR beta chain was sequenced within a study of regulatory T cells in long-lasting Graves disease. Described time point: newly diagnosed GD, antithyroid drugs for less than 3 months. After RNA was extracted from PBMCs, the TCR library was made from it. This clonotype was counted ten times or more. Both iRepertoire HTBI primers and Arm-PCR of CDR3 regions were used to build the TCR beta libraries. TCRdb processed the multiplex PCR reads anew with MiXCR; each CDR3 protein has one entry. Of about 360,000 distinct CDR3 sequences in the sample, around 16% were seen once. V shed 3 bases and J shed 4 bases, with 9 bases lying between them. Germline V gives CDR1 SEHNR, CDR2 FQNEAQ (reference sequence). CDR3 size: 13 residues. The same data also contributed to another study, on T cells in Graves' hyperthyroidism and ophthalmopathy.

This clonotype originated in a young woman with Graves disease. This sequence joins TRBV7-9 and TRBJ1-1; no definite D call. The sequencing used peripheral blood mononuclear cells (PBMCs), collected at new diagnosis, from a patient treated with antithyroid drugs. The CDR3 region is CASSFGLSTEAFF. CDR3 sequence (DNA): TGTGCCAGCAGCTTCGGATTGAGCACTGAAGCTTTCTTT.